This passage covers 20 T cell receptor beta chains from one sample sequenced in a study of human T cells and chemical hapten exposure. Documented time point: patch test 2, 6 weeks after DPC sensitization. The treatment was: therapeutic diphenylcyclopropenone sensitization with weekly scalp DPC. MiXCR, applied by TCRdb to the RACE reads, yields one record per CDR3 protein. The table shows about 110,000 distinct CDR3 sequences, with 9.2% occurring only once. The sequencing used whole blood, collected in connection with sensitization to the hapten diphenylcyclopropenone (DPC). All receptors derive from a woman between 40 and 55 years old with alopecia areata. Some clones in this sample may be carry-over from other donors' samples.

The sample holds a few counts of this clonotype. This chain uses TRBV7-2 with TRBJ1-2; 7 bases are a match to TRBD1. The CDR3 covers 16 residues. The V gene end was trimmed by 1 base and the J gene end by 1 base; junction bases not matched to a gene: 6. CDR1 is SGHTA, CDR2 FQGNSA, per germline. CDR3 nucleotides: TGTGCCAGCAGCTTAGTAGGGACAGCTATTAACTATGGCTACACCTTC. Amino acid sequence: CASSLVGTAINYGYTF.

This clonotype was counted at least ten times. The J gene is TRBJ2-6, the V gene TRBV4-2; 8 bases align to TRBD1. The CDR3 loop spans 18 amino acids. Losses at the gene ends were 0 bases for V and 2 bases for J; bases not matched to a gene: 6. Per the germline V gene, CDR1 is LGHNA and CDR2 is YNFKEQ. CDR3 in amino acids: CASSQDAQGATGANVLTF. The CDR3 DNA sequence: TGTGCCAGCAGCCAAGATGCCCAGGGGGCTACTGGGGCCAACGTCCTGACTTTC.

The table lists this clonotype with a few counts. CDR3 loop: CASSYPPGTGGNLGMAKNIQYF. CDR3 coding DNA: TGTGCCAGCAGTTACCCACCCGGGACAGGGGGCAACCTCGGGATGGCCAAAAACATTCAGTACTTC. This sequence joins TRBV6-2 or TRBV6-3 and TRBJ2-4, with TRBD1 identical over 12 bases. The CDR3 consists of 22 residues. V was pared by 2 bases and J by 1 base, with 18 bases of the junction left unmatched. Germline CDR1 and CDR2: MNHEY and SVGEGT.

This clonotype was observed a few times. The rearrangement links TRBV10-3 to TRBJ2-7; D assignment may be TRBD1 or TRBD2 (5 bases each). With 10 bases removed from V and 0 bases from J, the gap between germline ends came to 10 bases. The CDR3 is 12 amino acids. Per the germline V gene, CDR1 is ENHRY and CDR2 is SYGVKD. The CDR3 DNA is TGTGCCACCGGGGACGGCTCCTACGAGCAGTACTTC. Its translation: CATGDGSYEQYF.

This clonotype is medium-sized in the sample. The V call is TRBV4-2, the J call TRBJ2-7, with a weak D call TRBD2 (6 bases). The CDR3 is made up of 14 amino acids. Germline V lookup: CDR1 LGHNA, CDR2 YNFKEQ. Trimming left V 0 bases short and J 3 bases short, with 9 bases between. Here the CDR3 reads CASSQDRDFYEQYF. The CDR3 DNA reads TGTGCCAGCAGCCAAGATAGGGACTTCTACGAGCAGTACTTC.

Many counts were recorded for this clonotype. The chain couples TRBV18 to TRBJ1-5; the D gene is possibly TRBD1 (5 bases). The length of the CDR3 is 13 residues. Trimming removed 4 bases at V and 9 bases at J, with 13 bases between. Germline CDR1 KGHSH, CDR2 LQKENI. CDR3 bases: TGTGCCAGCTCACGAGGGGAAGAGGGGCCCCAGCATTTT. Residues: CASSRGEEGPQHF.

The chain has TRBV7-2 and TRBJ2-3; 7 nucleotides agree with TRBD1. The CDR3 extends over 14 amino acids. J gave up 5 bases and V 1 base, and 3 bases lay outside the gene matches. Germline V gene data show CDR1 as SGHTA and CDR2 as FQGNSA. The CDR3 sequence: CASSLDRGRDTQYF. As DNA, the CDR3 is TGTGCCAGCAGCTTAGACAGGGGCAGAGATACGCAGTATTTT.

This clonotype was seen repeatedly, ten times or more. This rearrangement joins TRBV12-3 or TRBV12-4 to TRBJ1-2; D possibly corresponds to TRBD1 (6 bases). V lost 2 bases, J lost 12 bases, and 16 bases lay in between. The CDR3 is 13 amino acids. The chain's CDR3 is CASSLSDDRSNTF. In nucleotides, the CDR3 is TGTGCCAGCAGTTTATCTGATGACAGGTCGAACACCTTC.

This clonotype was seen a few times. J is TRBJ2-3 and V is TRBV7-2; either TRBD1 or TRBD2 may fit D (6 bases each). V was cut by 2 bases and J by 2 bases, with 11 bases left in between. The CDR3 loop spans 15 amino acids. The V gene's germline CDR1 is SGHTA and CDR2 FQGNSA. The CDR3 bases are TGTGCCAGCAGCTTATTCGGGGGCCCCACAGATACGCAGTATTTT. Its translation is CASSLFGGPTDTQYF.

In regard to this clonotype: Possible read error: a much larger clone is one base away. The genes are TRBV4-3 and TRBJ2-2, with a tentative D call TRBD2 (6 bases). CDR1 is LGHNA and CDR2 is YSLEER in the germline V gene. The CDR3 runs 16 residues. V was trimmed by 1 base and J by 4 bases, leaving 13 bases between them. The CDR3 sequence: CASSQVFGGTTGELFF. The CDR3 DNA reads TGCGCCAGCAGCCAAGTCTTCGGCGGGACCACCGGGGAGCTGTTTTTT.

V gene TRBV7-8 combines with J gene TRBJ1-1; no reliable D call. Germline CDR1 reads SGHVS; CDR2 reads FQNEAQ. CDR3 size: 11 residues. The germline V and J ends were trimmed by 7 bases and 4 bases, with 7 bases remaining between them. As DNA, the CDR3 is TGTGCCAGCACCCCCGCCACTGAAGCTTTCTTT. Translation gives CASTPATEAFF.

The sample holds many counts of this clonotype. The chain uses TRBV6-6 and TRBJ1-1, with D possibly TRBD1 on 6 matching bases. The CDR3 spans 17 residues. Trimming removed 2 bases at V and 1 base at J, with 17 bases between. The germline V gene encodes CDR1 MNHNY and CDR2 SVGAGI (reference sequence). CDR3 residues: CASSYQTGEARNTEAFF. DNA of the CDR3: TGTGCCAGCAGTTACCAGACAGGAGAAGCACGGAACACTGAAGCTTTCTTT.

This clonotype came up a few times. The chain uses TRBV6-1 and TRBJ2-1; D gene ambiguous. The germline gives CDR1 MNHNS, CDR2 SASEGT. V was trimmed by 1 base and J by 4 bases, leaving 14 bases between them. The CDR3 runs 16 residues. The CDR3 DNA reads as TGTGCCAGCAGTGAAGTCGGGTCTCCCTTTTACAATGAGCAGTTCTTC. Translated: CASSEVGSPFYNEQFF.

In its sample, this clonotype was seen a few times. J is TRBJ1-1 and V is TRBV27, with D possibly matching TRBD1 (5 bases). The length of the CDR3 is 19 residues. Germline lookup yields CDR1 MNHEY and CDR2 SMNVEV (reference sequence). Trimming took off 5 bases at V and 1 base at J, with 26 bases between the two ends. This CDR3 reads CASSLGSLTRQNWNTEAFF. Here the CDR3 DNA reads TGTGCCAGCAGTCTAGGAAGTTTGACCCGACAGAATTGGAACACTGAAGCTTTCTTT.

This clonotype was picked up many times. This chain's CDR3 is CASSLGQNNSPLHF. The CDR3 nucleotides read TGTGCCAGCAGTTTAGGGCAGAATAATTCACCCCTCCACTTT. The gene calls are TRBV27 and TRBJ1-6; D is ambiguous. Per the germline V gene, CDR1 is MNHEY and CDR2 is SMNVEV (reference sequence). V was pared by 2 bases and J by 5 bases, with 7 bases between. The CDR3 extends over 14 amino acids.

This clonotype has just a few counts. The rearrangement joins TRBV7-2 to TRBJ2-3; D gene ambiguous. Trimming removed 5 bases from V and 5 bases from J, with 11 bases in between. Per the germline V gene, CDR1 is SGHTA and CDR2 is FQGNSA. The CDR3 covers 13 residues. The CDR3 nucleotides are TGTGCCAGCAGCCTGGGCCCACGAGATACGCAGTATTTT. Translation: CASSLGPRDTQYF.

This clonotype was found many times. The chain couples TRBV20-1 to TRBJ1-1; D gene unclear. The germline V gene encodes CDR1 DFQATT and CDR2 SNEGSKA (reference sequence). The CDR3 totals 13 residues. V shed 4 bases and J shed 1 base, with 10 bases lying between them. The CDR3 DNA reads as TGCAGTGCTAAGATTCCGACGAACACTGAAGCTTTCTTT. Translation: CSAKIPTNTEAFF.

The table lists this clonotype with a few counts. The genes are TRBV7-2 and TRBJ1-4; the D gene is possibly TRBD1 (5 bases). Trimming pared 4 bases from V and 2 bases from J, leaving 17 bases between. Germline V gives CDR1 SGHTA, CDR2 FQGNSA. CDR3 length equals 17 residues. The CDR3 is CASSSAGREGTNEKLFF. CDR3 coding DNA: TGTGCCAGCAGCTCGGCGGGACGGGAAGGGACTAATGAAAAACTGTTTTTT.

This clonotype turned up a few times. The J gene is TRBJ2-1, the V gene TRBV12-3 or TRBV12-4; D gene unclear. There are 12 residues in the CDR3. V was trimmed by 5 bases and J by 10 bases, leaving 12 bases between them. CDR3 nucleotide sequence: TGTGCCAGCAGTCAGGACGGCCTGGAGCAGTTCTTC. Protein: CASSQDGLEQFF.

The chain couples TRBV10-3 to TRBJ1-1, with D uncertain. V lost 3 bases, J lost 3 bases, and 14 bases lay in between. In germline, CDR1 is ENHRY, CDR2 SYGVKD. The CDR3 covers 15 residues. CDR3 nucleotides: TGTGCCATCAGTGAAACGAGAGCAGTTTACACTGAAGCTTTCTTT. This translates into CAISETRAVYTEAFF.